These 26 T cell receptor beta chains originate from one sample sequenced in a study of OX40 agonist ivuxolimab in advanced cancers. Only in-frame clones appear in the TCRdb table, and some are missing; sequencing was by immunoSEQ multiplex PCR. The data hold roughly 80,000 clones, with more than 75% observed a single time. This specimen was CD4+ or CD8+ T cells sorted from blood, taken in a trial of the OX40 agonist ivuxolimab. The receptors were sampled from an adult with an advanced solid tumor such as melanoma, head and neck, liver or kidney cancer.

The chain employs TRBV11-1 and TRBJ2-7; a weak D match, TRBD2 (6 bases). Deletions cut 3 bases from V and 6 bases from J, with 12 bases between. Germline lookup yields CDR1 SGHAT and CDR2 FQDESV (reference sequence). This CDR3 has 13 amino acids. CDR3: CASSFVLEGEQYF. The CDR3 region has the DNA TGTGCCAGCAGCTTCGTTTTGGAGGGCGAGCAGTACTTC.

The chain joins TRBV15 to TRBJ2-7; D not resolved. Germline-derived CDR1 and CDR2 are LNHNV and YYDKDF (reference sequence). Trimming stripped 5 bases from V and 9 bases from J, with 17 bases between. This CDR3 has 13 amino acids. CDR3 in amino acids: CATSSHISIGQYF. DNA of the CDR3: TGTGCCACCAGCTCTCACATCTCGATTGGGCAGTACTTC.

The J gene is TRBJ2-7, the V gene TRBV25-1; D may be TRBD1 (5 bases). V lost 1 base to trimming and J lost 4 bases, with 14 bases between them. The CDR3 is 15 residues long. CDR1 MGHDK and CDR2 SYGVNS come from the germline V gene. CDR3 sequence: CASSEWGAGKYEQYF. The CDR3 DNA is TGTGCCAGCAGTGAATGGGGTGCAGGGAAATACGAGCAGTACTTC.

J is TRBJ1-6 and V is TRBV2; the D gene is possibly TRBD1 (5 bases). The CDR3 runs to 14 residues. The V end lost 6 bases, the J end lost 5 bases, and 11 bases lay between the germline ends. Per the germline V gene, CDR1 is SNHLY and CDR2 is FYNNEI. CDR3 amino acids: CASSFSGDNSPLHF. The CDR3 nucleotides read TGTGCCAGCAGCTTTTCGGGGGATAATTCACCCCTCCACTTT.

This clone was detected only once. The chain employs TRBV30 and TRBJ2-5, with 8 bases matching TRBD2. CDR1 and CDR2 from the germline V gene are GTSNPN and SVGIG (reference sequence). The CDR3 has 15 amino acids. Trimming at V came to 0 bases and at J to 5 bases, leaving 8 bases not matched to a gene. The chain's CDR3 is CAWSVRIAGLETQYF. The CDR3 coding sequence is TGTGCCTGGAGTGTACGGATAGCGGGGCTCGAGACCCAGTACTTC.

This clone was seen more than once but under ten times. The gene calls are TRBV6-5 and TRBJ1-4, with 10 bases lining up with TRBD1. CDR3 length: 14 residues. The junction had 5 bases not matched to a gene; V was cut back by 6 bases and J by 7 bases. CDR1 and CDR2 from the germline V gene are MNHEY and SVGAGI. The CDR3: CASRRGTGAEKLFF. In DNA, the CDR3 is TGTGCCAGCAGGAGAGGGACAGGGGCTGAAAAACTGTTTTTT.

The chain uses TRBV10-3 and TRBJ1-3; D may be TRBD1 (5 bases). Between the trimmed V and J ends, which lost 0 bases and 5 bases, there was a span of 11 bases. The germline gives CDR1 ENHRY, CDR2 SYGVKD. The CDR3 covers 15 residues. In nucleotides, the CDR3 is TGTGCCATCAGTGAGTCGATGGGGGTTCGAAACACCATATATTTT. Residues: CAISESMGVRNTIYF.

DNA of the CDR3: TGTGCCAGCAGTGAGGGGCAGGCCTACTCTGGAAACACCATATATTTT. The encoded protein is CASSEGQAYSGNTIYF. The chain joins TRBV6-1 to TRBJ1-3; D possibly corresponds to TRBD1 (5 bases). Germline CDR1 is MNHNS and CDR2 is SASEGT. The length of the CDR3 is 16 residues. The germline V and J ends were trimmed by 3 bases and 0 bases, with 12 bases remaining between them.

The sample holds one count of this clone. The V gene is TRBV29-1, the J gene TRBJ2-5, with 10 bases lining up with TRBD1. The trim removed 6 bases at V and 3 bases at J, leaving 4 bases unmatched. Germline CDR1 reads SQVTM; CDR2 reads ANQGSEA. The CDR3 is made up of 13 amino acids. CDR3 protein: CSVGTGAEETQYF. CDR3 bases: TGCAGCGTGGGGACAGGGGCGGAAGAGACCCAGTACTTC. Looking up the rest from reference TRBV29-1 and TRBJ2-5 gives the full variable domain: SAVISQKPSRDICQRGTSLTIQCQVDSQVTMMFWYRQQPGQSLTLIATANQGSEATYESGFVIDKFPISRPNLTFSTLTVSNMSPEDSSIYLCSVGTGAEETQYFGPGTRLLVL.

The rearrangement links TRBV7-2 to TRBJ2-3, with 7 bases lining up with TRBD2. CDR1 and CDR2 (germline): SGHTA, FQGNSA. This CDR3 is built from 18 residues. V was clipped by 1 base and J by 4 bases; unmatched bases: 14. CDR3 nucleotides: TGTGCCAGCAGCTTAGAATTGTTGAGGGAGGGCCTGGCAGATACGCAGTATTTT. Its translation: CASSLELLREGLADTQYF.

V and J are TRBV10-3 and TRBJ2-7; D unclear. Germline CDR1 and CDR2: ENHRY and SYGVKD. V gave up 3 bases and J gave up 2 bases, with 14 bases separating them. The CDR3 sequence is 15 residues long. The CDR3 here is CAISDPGSPAYEQYF. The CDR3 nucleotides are TGTGCCATCAGTGATCCCGGTAGCCCGGCCTACGAGCAGTACTTC.

CDR3 nucleotide sequence: TGTGCCATCAGGGGTGACAGTATGTATGGCTACACCTTC. It encodes CAIRGDSMYGYTF. The gene calls are TRBV10-3 and TRBJ1-2; maybe TRBD1 (5 bases). Germline values: CDR1 ENHRY, CDR2 SYGVKD. The germline V and J ends were trimmed by 6 bases and 5 bases, with 13 bases remaining between them. The CDR3 runs to 13 residues.

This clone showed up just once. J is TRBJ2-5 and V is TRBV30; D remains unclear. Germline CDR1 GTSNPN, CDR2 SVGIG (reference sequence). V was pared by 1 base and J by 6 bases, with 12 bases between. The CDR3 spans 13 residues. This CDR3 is CAWSGHPRKTQYF. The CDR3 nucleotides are TGTGCCTGGAGTGGACATCCACGGAAGACCCAGTACTTC.

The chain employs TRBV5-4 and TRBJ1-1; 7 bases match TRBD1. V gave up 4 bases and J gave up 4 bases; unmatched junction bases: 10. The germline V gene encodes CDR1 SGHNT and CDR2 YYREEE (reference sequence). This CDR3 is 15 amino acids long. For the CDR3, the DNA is TGTGCCAGCAGCCAACCGGGACAGATACCCACTGAAGCTTTCTTT. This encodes CASSQPGQIPTEAFF.

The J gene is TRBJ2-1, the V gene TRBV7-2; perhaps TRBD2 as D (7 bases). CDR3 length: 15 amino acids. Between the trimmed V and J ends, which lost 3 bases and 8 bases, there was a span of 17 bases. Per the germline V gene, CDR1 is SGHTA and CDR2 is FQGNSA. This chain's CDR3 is CASSFKGPGGDEQFF. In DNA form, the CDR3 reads TGTGCCAGCAGCTTTAAAGGTCCGGGGGGCGATGAGCAGTTCTTC.

The CDR3 loop is CASRWSGQSSGANVLTF. For the CDR3, the DNA is TGTGCCAGTCGGTGGAGCGGGCAGTCATCCGGGGCCAACGTCCTGACTTTC. This chain uses TRBV19 with TRBJ2-6, with D possibly being TRBD2 (6 bases). This CDR3 is 17 amino acids long. Germline-derived CDR1 and CDR2 are LNHDA and SQIVND (reference sequence). Trimming shortened V by 8 bases and J by 4 bases, and 21 bases separated the two germline ends.

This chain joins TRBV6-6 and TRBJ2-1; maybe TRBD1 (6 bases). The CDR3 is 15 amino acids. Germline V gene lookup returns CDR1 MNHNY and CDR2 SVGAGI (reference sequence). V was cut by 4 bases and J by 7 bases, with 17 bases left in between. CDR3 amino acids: CASSFNRDQGNEQFF. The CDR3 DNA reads TGTGCCAGCAGTTTTAACAGGGACCAAGGGAATGAGCAGTTCTTC.

The CDR3 is CASSHFHRGFDYGYTF. The CDR3 DNA reads as TGCGCCAGCAGCCATTTTCACAGGGGATTCGACTATGGCTACACCTTC. The V call is TRBV4-1, the J call TRBJ1-2, with 7 bases matching TRBD1. CDR1 MGHRA and CDR2 YSYEKL come from the germline V gene. This CDR3 comprises 16 residues. Trimming cost V 3 bases and J 3 bases; bases outside gene matches: 10.

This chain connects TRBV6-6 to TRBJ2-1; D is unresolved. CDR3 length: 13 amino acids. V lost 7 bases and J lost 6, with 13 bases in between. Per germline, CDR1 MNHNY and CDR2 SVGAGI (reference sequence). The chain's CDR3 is CASTNYPSNEQFF. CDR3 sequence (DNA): TGTGCCAGCACTAACTACCCGTCCAATGAGCAGTTCTTC.

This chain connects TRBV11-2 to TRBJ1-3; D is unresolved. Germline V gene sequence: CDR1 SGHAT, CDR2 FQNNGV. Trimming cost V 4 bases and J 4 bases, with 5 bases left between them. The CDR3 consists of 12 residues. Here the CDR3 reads CASSSGGNTIYF. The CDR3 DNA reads TGTGCCAGCAGCTCGGGAGGAAACACCATATATTTT.

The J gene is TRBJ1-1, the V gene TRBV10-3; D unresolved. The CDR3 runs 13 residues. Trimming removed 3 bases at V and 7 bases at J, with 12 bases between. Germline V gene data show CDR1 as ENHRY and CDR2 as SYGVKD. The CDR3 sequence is CAISDQWGSEAFF. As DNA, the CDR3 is TGTGCCATCAGTGACCAATGGGGAAGTGAAGCTTTCTTT.

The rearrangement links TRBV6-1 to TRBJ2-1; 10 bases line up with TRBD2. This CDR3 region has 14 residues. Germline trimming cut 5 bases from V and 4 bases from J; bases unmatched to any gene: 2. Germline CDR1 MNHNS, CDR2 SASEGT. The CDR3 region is CASSKREGYNEQFF. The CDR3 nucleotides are TGTGCCAGCAGTAAGCGGGAGGGTTACAATGAGCAGTTCTTC.

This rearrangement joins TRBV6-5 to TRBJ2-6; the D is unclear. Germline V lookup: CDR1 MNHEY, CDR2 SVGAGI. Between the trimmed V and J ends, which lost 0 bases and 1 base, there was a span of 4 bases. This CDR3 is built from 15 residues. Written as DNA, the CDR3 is TGTGCCAGCAGTTACTCGAGTTCTGGGGCCAACGTCCTGACTTTC. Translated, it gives CASSYSSSGANVLTF.

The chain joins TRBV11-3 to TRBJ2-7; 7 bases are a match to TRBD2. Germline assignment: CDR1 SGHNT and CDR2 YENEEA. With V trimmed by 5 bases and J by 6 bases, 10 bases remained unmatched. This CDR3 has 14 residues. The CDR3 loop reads CASSLGGDRPEQYF. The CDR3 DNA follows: TGTGCCAGCAGCCTGGGAGGGGACCGCCCCGAGCAGTACTTC.

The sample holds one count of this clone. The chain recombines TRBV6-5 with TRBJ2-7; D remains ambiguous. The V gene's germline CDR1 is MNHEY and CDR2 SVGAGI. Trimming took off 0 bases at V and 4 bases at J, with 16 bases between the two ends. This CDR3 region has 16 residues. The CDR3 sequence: CASSYSFQTFGYEQYF. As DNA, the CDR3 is TGTGCCAGCAGTTACTCGTTCCAAACCTTTGGGTACGAGCAGTACTTC.

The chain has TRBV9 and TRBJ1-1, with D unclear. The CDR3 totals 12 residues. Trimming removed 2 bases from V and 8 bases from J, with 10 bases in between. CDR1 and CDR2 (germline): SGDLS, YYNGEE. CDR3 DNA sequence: TGTGCCAGCAGCGTTCTGGAAGGCGAAGCTTTCTTT. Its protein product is CASSVLEGEAFF.